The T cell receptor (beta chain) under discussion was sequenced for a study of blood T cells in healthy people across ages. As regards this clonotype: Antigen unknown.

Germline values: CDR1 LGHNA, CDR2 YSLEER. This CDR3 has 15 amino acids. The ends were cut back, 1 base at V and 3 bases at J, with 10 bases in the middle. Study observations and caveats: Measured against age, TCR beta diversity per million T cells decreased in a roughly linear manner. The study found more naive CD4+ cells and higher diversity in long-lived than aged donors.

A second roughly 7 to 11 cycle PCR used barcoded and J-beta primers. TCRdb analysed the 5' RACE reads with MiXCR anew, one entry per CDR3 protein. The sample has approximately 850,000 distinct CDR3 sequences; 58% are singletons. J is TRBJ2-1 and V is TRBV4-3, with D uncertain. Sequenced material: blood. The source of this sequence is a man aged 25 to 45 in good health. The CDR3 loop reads CASSQGRSVYNEQFF. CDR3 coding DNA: TGCGCCAGCAGCCAAGGCCGGTCCGTCTACAATGAGCAGTTCTTC.